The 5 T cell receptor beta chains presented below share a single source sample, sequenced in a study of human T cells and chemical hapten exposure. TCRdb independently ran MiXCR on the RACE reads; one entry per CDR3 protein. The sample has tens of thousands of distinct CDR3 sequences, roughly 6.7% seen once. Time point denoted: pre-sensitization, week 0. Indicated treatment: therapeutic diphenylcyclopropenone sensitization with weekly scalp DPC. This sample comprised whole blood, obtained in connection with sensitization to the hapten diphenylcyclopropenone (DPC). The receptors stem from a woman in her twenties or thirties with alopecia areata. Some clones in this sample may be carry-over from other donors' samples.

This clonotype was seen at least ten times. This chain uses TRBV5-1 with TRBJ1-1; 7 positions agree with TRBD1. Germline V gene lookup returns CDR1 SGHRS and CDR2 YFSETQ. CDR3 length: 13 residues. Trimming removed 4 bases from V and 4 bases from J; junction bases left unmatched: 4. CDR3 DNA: TGCGCCAGCAGCACGCAGGGGGGCACTGAAGCTTTCTTT. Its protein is CASSTQGGTEAFF.

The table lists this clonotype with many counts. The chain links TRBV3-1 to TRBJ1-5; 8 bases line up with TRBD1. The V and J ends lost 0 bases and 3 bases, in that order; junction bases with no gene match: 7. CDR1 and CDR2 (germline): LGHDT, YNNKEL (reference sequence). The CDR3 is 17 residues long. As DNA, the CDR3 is TGTGCCAGCAGCCAAGATGTCGGGACAGGCCTCAATCAGCCCCAGCATTTT. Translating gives CASSQDVGTGLNQPQHF. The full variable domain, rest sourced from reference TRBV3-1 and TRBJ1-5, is DTAVSQTPKYLVTQMGNDKSIKCEQNLGHDTMYWYKQDSKKFLKIMFSYNNKELIINETVPNRFSPKSPDKAHLNLHINSLELGDSAVYFCASSQDVGTGLNQPQHFGDGTRLSIL.

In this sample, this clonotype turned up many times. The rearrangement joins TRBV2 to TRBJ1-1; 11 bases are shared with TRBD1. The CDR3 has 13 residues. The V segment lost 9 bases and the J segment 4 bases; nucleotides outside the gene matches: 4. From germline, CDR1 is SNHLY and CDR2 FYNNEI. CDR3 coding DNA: TGTGCCAGACGGGGGACAGGGGGCACTGAAGCTTTCTTT. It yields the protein CARRGTGGTEAFF.

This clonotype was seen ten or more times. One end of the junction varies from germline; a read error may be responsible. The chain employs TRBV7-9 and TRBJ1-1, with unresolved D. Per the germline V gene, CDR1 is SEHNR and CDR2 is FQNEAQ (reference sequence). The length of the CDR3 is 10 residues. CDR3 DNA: TGCGCCAGCAGCGTCACTGAAGCTTTCTTT. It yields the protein CASSVTEAFF.

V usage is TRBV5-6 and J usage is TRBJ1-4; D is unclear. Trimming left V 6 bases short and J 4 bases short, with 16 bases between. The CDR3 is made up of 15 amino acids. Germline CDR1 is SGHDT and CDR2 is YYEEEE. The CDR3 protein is CASTLRAAFNEKLFF. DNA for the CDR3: TGTGCCAGCACCCTACGGGCTGCTTTTAATGAAAAACTGTTTTTT.